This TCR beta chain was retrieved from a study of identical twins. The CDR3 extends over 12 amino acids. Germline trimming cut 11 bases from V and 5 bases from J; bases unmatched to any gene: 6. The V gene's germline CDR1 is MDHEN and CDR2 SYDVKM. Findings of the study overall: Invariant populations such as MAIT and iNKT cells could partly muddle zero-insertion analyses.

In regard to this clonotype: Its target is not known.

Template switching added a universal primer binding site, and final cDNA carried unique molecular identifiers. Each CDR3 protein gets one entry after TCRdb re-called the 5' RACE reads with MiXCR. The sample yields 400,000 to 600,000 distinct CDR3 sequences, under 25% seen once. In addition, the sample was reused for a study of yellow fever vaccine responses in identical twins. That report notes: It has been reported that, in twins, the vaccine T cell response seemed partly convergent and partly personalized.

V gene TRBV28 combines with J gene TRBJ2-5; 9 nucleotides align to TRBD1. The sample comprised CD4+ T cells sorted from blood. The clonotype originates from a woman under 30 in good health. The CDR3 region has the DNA TGTGCCGCGGGACAGGGTTGGGAGACCCAGTACTTC. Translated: CAAGQGWETQYF.